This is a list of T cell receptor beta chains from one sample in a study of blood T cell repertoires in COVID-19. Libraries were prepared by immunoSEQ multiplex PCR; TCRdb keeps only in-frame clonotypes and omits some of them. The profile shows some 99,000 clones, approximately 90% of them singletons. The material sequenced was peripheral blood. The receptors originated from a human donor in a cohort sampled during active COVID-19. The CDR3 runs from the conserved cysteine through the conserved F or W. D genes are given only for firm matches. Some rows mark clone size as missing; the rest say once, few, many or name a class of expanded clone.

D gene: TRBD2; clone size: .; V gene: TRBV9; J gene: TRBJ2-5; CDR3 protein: CASSRRTSGGRETQYF; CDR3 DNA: TGTGCCAGCAGCAGACGGACTAGCGGGGGGAGAGAGACCCAGTACTTC
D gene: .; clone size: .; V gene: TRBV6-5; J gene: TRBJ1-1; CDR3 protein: CASSYSPGSTEAFF; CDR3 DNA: TGTGCCAGCAGTTACTCCCCGGGGAGCACTGAAGCTTTCTTT
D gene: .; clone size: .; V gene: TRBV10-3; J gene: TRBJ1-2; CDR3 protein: CAIGDSLSEGNYGYTF; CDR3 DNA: TGTGCCATCGGCGACAGCCTTTCGGAGGGGAACTATGGCTACACCTTC
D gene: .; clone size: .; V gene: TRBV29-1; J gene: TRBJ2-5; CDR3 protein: CSVEDQGGETQYF; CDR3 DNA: TGCAGCGTTGAAGATCAGGGAGGAGAGACCCAGTACTTC
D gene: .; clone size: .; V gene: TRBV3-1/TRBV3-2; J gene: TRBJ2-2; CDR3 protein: CASSRGLANTGELFF; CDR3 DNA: TGTGCCAGCAGCCGCGGACTCGCAAACACCGGGGAGCTGTTTTTT
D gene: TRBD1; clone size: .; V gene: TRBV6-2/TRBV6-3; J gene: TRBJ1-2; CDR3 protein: CASSSWDSVFYGYTF; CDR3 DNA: TGTGCCAGCAGCTCTTGGGACAGCGTTTTCTATGGCTACACCTTC
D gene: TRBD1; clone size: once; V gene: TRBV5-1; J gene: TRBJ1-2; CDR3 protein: CASSKGQGMSGYTF; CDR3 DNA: TGCGCCAGCAGCAAGGGACAGGGGATGTCTGGCTACACCTTC
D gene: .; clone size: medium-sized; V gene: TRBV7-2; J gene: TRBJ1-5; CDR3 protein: CASSLRRGDSNQPQHF; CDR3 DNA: TGTGCCAGCAGCTTGCGACGGGGGGATAGCAATCAGCCCCAGCATTTT
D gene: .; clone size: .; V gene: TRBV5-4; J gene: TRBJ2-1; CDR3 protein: CASSRGRESYNEQFF; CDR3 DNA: TGTGCCAGCAGCCGAGGTAGGGAGTCCTACAATGAGCAGTTCTTC
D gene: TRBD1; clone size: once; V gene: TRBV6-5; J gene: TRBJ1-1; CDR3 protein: CASRQGNEYTEAFF; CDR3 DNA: TGTGCCAGCAGACAGGGGAACGAGTATACTGAAGCTTTCTTT
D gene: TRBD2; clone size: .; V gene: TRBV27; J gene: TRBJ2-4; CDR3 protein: CASSPPSSGSFIQYF; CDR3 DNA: TGTGCCAGCAGTCCGCCGTCTAGCGGGAGTTTCATTCAGTACTTC
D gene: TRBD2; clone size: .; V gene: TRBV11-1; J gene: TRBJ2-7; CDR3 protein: CASSLVAAGASREQYF; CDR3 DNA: TGTGCCAGCAGCTTAGTAGCGGCGGGAGCTTCGAGAGAGCAGTACTTC
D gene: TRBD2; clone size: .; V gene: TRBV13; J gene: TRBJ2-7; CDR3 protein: CASSTPAGGRAHEQYF; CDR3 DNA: TGTGCCAGCAGCACACCAGCGGGAGGGCGGGCCCACGAGCAGTACTTC
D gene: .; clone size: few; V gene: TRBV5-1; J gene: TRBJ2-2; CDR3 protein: CASSLMVSGNTGELFF; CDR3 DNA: TGCGCCAGCAGCTTGATGGTTTCGGGGAACACCGGGGAGCTGTTTTTT
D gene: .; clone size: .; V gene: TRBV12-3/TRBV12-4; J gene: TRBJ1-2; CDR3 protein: CASKNTGVGGYTF; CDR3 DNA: TGTGCCAGCAAGAACACGGGGGTCGGAGGCTACACCTTC
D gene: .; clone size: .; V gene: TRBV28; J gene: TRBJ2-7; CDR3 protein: CASSPGSLGYEQYF; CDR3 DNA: TGTGCCAGCAGCCCGGGGAGTCTTGGCTACGAGCAGTACTTC
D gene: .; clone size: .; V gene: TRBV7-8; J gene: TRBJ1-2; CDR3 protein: CASSVIPRQGSGGYTF; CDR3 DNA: TGTGCCAGCAGCGTAATACCCCGCCAGGGTTCGGGTGGCTACACCTTC
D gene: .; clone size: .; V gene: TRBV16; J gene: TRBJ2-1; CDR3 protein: CASSRARLGQFF; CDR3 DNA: TGTGCCAGCAGCCGCGCCCGGCTAGGGCAGTTCTTC
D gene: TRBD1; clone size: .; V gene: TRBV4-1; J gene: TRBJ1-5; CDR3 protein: CASSLRTGGEGNQPQHF; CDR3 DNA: TGCGCCAGCAGCCTCCGGACAGGGGGCGAAGGCAATCAGCCCCAGCATTTT
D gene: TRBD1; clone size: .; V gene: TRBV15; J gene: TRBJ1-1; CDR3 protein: CATSRDWTGMNTEAFF; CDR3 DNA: TGTGCCACCAGCAGAGACTGGACAGGAATGAACACTGAAGCTTTCTTT
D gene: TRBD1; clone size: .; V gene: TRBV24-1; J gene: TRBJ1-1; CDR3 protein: CATSDDRAEAFF; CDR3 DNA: TGTGCCACCAGTGATGACAGGGCTGAAGCTTTCTTT
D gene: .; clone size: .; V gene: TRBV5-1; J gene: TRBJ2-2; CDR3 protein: CASSLGRGNTGELFF; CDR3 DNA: TGCGCCAGCAGCCTGGGTAGGGGGAACACCGGGGAGCTGTTTTTT
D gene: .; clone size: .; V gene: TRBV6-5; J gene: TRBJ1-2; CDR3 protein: CASSQRGSGYTF; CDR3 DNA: TGTGCCAGCAGTCAAAGGGGGTCTGGCTACACCTTC
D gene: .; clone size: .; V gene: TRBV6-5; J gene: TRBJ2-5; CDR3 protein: CASSSRREGPETQYF; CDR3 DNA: TGTGCCAGCAGTTCCCGCCGTGAGGGTCCGGAGACCCAGTACTTC
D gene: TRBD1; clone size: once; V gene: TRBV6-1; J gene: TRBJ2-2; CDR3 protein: CASSEKGARSGELFF; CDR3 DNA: TGTGCCAGCAGTGAAAAGGGGGCGAGGAGCGGGGAGCTGTTTTTT
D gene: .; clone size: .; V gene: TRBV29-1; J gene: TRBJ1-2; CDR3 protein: CSVAADYYGYTF; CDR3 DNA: TGCAGCGTTGCTGCCGACTACTATGGCTACACCTTC
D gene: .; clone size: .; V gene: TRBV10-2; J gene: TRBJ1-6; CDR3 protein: CASIDGTESPLHF; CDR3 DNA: TGCGCCAGCATCGACGGCACAGAGTCACCCCTCCACTTT
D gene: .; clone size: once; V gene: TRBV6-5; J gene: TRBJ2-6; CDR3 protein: CASSNWGPSGANVLTF; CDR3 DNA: TGTGCCAGCAGTAACTGGGGGCCCTCTGGGGCCAACGTCCTGACTTTC
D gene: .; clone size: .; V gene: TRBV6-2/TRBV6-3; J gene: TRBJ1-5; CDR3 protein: CASSYSARTGQQPQHF; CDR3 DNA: TGTGCCAGCAGTTACTCGGCTCGAACAGGGCAGCAGCCCCAGCATTTT
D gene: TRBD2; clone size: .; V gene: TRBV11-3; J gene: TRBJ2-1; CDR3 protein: CASSAPGLAKEQFF; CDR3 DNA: TGTGCCAGCAGCGCACCGGGACTAGCGAAGGAGCAGTTCTTC
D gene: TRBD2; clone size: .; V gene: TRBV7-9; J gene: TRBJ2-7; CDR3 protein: CASSYGLAGKNEQYF; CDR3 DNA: TGTGCCAGCAGCTATGGACTAGCGGGAAAAAACGAGCAGTACTTC
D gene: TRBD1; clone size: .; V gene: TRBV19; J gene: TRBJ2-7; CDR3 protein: CASSTGTGGVYEQYF; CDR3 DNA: TGTGCCAGTAGTACAGGGACAGGGGGCGTCTACGAGCAGTACTTC
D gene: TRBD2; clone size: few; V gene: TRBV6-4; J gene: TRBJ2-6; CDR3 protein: CASSGDSGANVLTF; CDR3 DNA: TGTGCCAGTAGCGGGGACTCTGGGGCCAACGTCCTGACTTTC
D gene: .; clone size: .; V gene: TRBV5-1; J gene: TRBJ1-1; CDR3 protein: CASSLYRNTEAFF; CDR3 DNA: TGCGCCAGCAGCTTGTATCGGAACACTGAAGCTTTCTTT
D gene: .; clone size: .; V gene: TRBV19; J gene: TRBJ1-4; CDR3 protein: CASSIALEKLFF; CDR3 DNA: TGTGCCAGTAGTATAGCACTCGAAAAACTGTTTTTT
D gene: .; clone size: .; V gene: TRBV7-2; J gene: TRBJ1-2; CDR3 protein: CASSSQGNYGYTF; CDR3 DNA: TGTGCCAGCAGCTCGCAGGGGAACTATGGCTACACCTTC
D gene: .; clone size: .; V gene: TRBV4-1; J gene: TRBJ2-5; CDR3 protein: CASSRRRNQETQYF; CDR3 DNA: TGCGCCAGCAGCCGGAGAAGGAACCAAGAGACCCAGTACTTC
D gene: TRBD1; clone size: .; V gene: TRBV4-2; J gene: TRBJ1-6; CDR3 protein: CASSLGTGLSSYNSPLHF; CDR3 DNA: TGTGCCAGCAGCCTCGGGACAGGACTAAGCTCCTATAATTCACCCCTCCACTTT
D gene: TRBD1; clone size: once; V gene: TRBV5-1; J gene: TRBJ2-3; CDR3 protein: CASSRTGNTDTQYF; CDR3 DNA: TGCGCCAGCAGCAGGACAGGGAACACAGATACGCAGTATTTT
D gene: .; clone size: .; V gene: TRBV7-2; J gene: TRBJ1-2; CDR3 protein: CASSQEQGMGYGYTF; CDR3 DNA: TGTGCCAGCAGCCAGGAACAGGGAATGGGCTATGGCTACACCTTC
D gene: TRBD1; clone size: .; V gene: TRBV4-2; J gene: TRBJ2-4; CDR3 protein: CASSQGARDRSSKNIQYF; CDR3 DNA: TGTGCCAGCAGCCAAGGCGCCCGGGACAGAAGTAGCAAAAACATTCAGTACTTC
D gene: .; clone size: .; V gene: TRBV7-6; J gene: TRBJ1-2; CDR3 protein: CASSLAVGPGYGYTF; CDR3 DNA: TGTGCCAGCAGCTTAGCCGTGGGGCCCGGCTATGGCTACACCTTC
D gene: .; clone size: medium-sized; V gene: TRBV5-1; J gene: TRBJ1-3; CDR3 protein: CASSPARMSSGNTIYF; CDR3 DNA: TGCGCCAGCAGCCCCGCCCGAATGAGCTCTGGAAACACCATATATTTT
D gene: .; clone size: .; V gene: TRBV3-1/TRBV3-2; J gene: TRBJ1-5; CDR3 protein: CASSLTNNQPQHF; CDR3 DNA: TGTGCCAGCAGTCTGACTAACAATCAGCCCCAGCATTTT
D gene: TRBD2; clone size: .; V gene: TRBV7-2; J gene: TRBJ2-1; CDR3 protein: CASSRMAGGEQFF; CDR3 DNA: TGTGCCAGCAGCCGCATGGCGGGGGGTGAGCAGTTCTTC
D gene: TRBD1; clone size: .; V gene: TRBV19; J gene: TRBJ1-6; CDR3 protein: CASSTRQGARNSPLHF; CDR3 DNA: TGTGCCAGTAGTACCAGACAGGGGGCGAGGAATTCACCCCTCCACTTT
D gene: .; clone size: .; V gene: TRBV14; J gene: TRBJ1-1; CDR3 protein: CASSRLLGLTEAFF; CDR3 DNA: TGTGCCAGCAGCCGCCTCCTTGGCTTGACTGAAGCTTTCTTT
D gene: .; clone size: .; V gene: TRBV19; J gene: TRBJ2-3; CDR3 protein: CASSATRQVFTDTQYF; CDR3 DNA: TGTGCCAGTAGTGCAACGCGACAGGTTTTCACAGATACGCAGTATTTT
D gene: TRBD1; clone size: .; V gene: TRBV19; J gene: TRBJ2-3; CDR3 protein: CATRDRSTDTQYF; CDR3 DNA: TGTGCCACCAGGGACAGAAGCACAGATACGCAGTATTTT
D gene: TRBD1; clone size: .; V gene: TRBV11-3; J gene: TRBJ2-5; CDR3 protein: CASSFGTGLYQETQYF; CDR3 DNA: TGTGCCAGCAGCTTTGGGACAGGACTGTACCAAGAGACCCAGTACTTC
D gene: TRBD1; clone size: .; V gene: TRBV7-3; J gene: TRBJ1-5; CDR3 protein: CASSSGTDNNQPQHF; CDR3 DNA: TGTGCCAGCAGCTCGGGGACAGATAACAATCAGCCCCAGCATTTT
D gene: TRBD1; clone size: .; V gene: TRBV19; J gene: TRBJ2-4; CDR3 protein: CASSNRGDYIQYF; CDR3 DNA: TGTGCCAGTAGTAACAGGGGCGATTACATTCAGTACTTC
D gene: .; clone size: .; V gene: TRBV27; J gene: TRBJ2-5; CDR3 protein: CASSSQDRRETQYF; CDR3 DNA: TGTGCCAGCAGTTCCCAAGACAGGAGAGAGACCCAGTACTTC
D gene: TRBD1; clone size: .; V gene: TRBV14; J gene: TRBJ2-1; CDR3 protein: CASSHRTGTGSGEQFF; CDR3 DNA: TGTGCCAGCAGCCACCGAACCGGGACAGGGTCCGGTGAGCAGTTCTTC